Listed here are 19 T cell receptor beta chains from one sample, sequenced in a study of vaccination and CD4 T cells after COVID-19. The assay that was used to sequence DNA from cultured CD4+ T cells was the Oncomine TCR Beta short-read assay. Each CDR3 protein gets one entry after TCRdb re-called the PCR reads with MiXCR. The sample consists of about 16,000 distinct CDR3 sequences, approximately 50% of them appearing once. Treatment here: roughly 11-day PBMC culture with coronavirus spike peptide pools or control peptides (ViraFEST assay). No antigens are known for them. This specimen consisted of CD4+ T cells from blood, cultured in vitro, obtained before SARS-CoV-2 vaccination. The source is a human donor who had recovered from COVID-19.

The CDR3 DNA reads as TGCAGTGCTAGAGTAGGGCAGGGCAATCAGCCCCAGCATTTT. Its translation: CSARVGQGNQPQHF. The chain uses TRBV20-1 and TRBJ1-5, with no clear D. The CDR3 runs to 14 residues. The V end was cut by 1 base, the J end by 2 bases, with 9 bases between. Germline lookup yields CDR1 DFQATT and CDR2 SNEGSKA (reference sequence).

This clonotype was counted only a few times. The chain joins TRBV24-1 to TRBJ2-1; TRBD1 matches 10 bases. With 4 bases clipped from V and 6 bases from J, the junction kept 8 bases outside the gene matches. Per germline, CDR1 KGHDR and CDR2 SFDVKD. CDR3 length: 16 amino acids. Here the CDR3 reads CATSDIGTGESNEQFF. The CDR3 coding sequence is TGTGCCACCAGTGACATCGGGACAGGGGAGTCCAATGAGCAGTTCTTC.

The rearrangement joins TRBV18 to TRBJ2-5; the D gene is possibly TRBD2 (6 bases). This CDR3 comprises 16 residues. CDR1 is KGHSH, CDR2 LQKENI, per germline. With 6 bases removed from V and 4 bases from J, the gap between germline ends came to 21 bases. The CDR3 is CASSDGGRGLGETQYF. CDR3 nucleotides: TGTGCCAGCTCCGACGGGGGACGGGGCCTCGGAGAGACCCAGTACTTC.

V usage is TRBV6-2 or TRBV6-3 and J usage is TRBJ2-1, with TRBD2 as a possible D gene (6 bases). The V and J ends lost 5 bases and 0 bases respectively, with 17 bases between them. Germline-derived CDR1 and CDR2 are MNHEY and SVGEGT. This CDR3 has 17 amino acids. CDR3: CASSRVPFGSSYNEQFF. In DNA, the CDR3 is TGTGCCAGCAGTAGGGTCCCCTTCGGGAGCTCCTACAATGAGCAGTTCTTC.

The rearrangement uses TRBV2 and TRBJ2-5; D is possibly TRBD2 (5 bases). The CDR3 is 14 amino acids. Looked up from germline, CDR1 is SNHLY and CDR2 is FYNNEI. V lost 5 bases, J lost 4 bases, and 14 bases lay in between. The CDR3 here is CASSRGGQRETQYF. For the CDR3, the DNA is TGTGCCAGCAGTCGAGGAGGCCAACGAGAGACCCAGTACTTC.

In its sample, this clonotype was seen a few times. The V gene is TRBV20-1, the J gene TRBJ2-3; TRBD2 agrees at 8 bases. This CDR3 has 17 residues. The V segment lost 6 bases and the J segment 2 bases; nucleotides outside the gene matches: 16. Looked up from germline, CDR1 is DFQATT and CDR2 is SNEGSKA (reference sequence). Here the CDR3 reads CSAVMQRGTPHTDTQYF. Written as DNA, the CDR3 is TGCAGTGCGGTGATGCAGCGGGGGACCCCCCACACAGATACGCAGTATTTT.

This clonotype was counted once. V and J are TRBV7-2 and TRBJ1-2; 11 nucleotides agree with TRBD1. V trimming: 6 bases; J trimming: 4 bases; junction bases outside the gene matches: 7. The CDR3 has 15 amino acids. Germline V gene data show CDR1 as SGHTA and CDR2 as FQGNSA. The CDR3 bases are TGTGCCAGCAGGCCCGGGACAGGGGGTCCCTATGGCTACACCTTC. Translating gives CASRPGTGGPYGYTF.

This chain connects TRBV5-6 to TRBJ1-2; no reliable D call. CDR1 is SGHDT and CDR2 is YYEEEE in the germline V gene. V was shortened by 4 bases and J by 0 bases, with 10 bases between the two germline ends. CDR3 length equals 14 residues. The CDR3 DNA sequence: TGTGCCAGCAGCCAATTGGAAGCTAACTATGGCTACACCTTC. Translated: CASSQLEANYGYTF.

J is TRBJ2-3 and V is TRBV6-4; D is possibly TRBD2 (5 bases). CDR1 is MRHNA, CDR2 SNTAGT, per germline. The ends were cut back, 0 bases at V and 1 base at J, with 5 bases in the middle. The CDR3 has 14 amino acids. The CDR3 here is CASSDSAGTDTQYF. The CDR3, as DNA: TGTGCCAGCAGTGACTCAGCGGGCACAGATACGCAGTATTTT.

This chain connects TRBV11-3 to TRBJ1-5; D unclear. Germline loops: CDR1 SGHNT, CDR2 YENEEA. V dropped 5 bases and J dropped 5 bases, with 10 bases sitting between them. The CDR3 is made up of 13 amino acids. CDR3 protein: CASSASGYQPQHF. The DNA of the CDR3 is TGTGCCAGCAGCGCCTCTGGGTATCAGCCCCAGCATTTT.

The gene calls are TRBV6-5 and TRBJ1-1; D remains unclear. The CDR3 contains 12 residues. The germline CDR1 and CDR2 sequences are MNHEY and SVGAGI. V was shortened by 2 bases and J by 1 base, with 2 bases between the two germline ends. CDR3 DNA sequence: TGTGCCAGCAGTTACAAGAACACTGAAGCTTTCTTT. Amino acids: CASSYKNTEAFF.

V gene TRBV30 combines with J gene TRBJ1-1; TRBD1 matches 7 bases. Germline lookup yields CDR1 GTSNPN and CDR2 SVGIG (reference sequence). The CDR3 runs 16 residues. The ends lost 3 bases at V and 3 bases at J; junction bases unmatched: 13. Here the CDR3 DNA reads TGTGCCTGGAGGTGGTCAGGGGGGGGAGATTACACTGAAGCTTTCTTT. Translation gives CAWRWSGGGDYTEAFF.

There are a few counts of this clonotype. The V call is TRBV11-3, the J call TRBJ1-1, with D possibly being TRBD1 (6 bases). Germline lookup yields CDR1 SGHNT and CDR2 YENEEA. V was shortened by 3 bases and J by 10 bases, with 12 bases between the two germline ends. The CDR3 runs to 12 residues. CDR3 DNA sequence: TGTGCCAGCAGCTTCCAGGGGTCGGCAGCTTTCTTT. The encoded protein is CASSFQGSAAFF.

This clonotype was seen a few times. J is TRBJ2-5 and V is TRBV6-5; D is possibly TRBD2 (6 bases). There are 15 residues in the CDR3. Looked up from germline, CDR1 is MNHEY and CDR2 is SVGAGI. The V end lost 4 bases, the J end lost 2 bases, and 14 bases lay between the germline ends. For the CDR3, the DNA is TGTGCCAGCAGTTGGGGCGGGGCAGCTCAAGAGACCCAGTACTTC. The encoded protein is CASSWGGAAQETQYF.

The V and J genes are TRBV6-5 and TRBJ1-4, with TRBD1 matching 9 bases. The CDR3 is 16 amino acids. Germline V gives CDR1 MNHEY, CDR2 SVGAGI. The junction had 9 bases not matched to a gene; V was cut back by 2 bases and J by 8 bases. The CDR3 loop is CASSYTLDRGREKLFF. The CDR3 DNA is TGTGCCAGCAGTTACACATTGGACAGGGGTAGAGAAAAACTGTTTTTT.

The rearrangement uses TRBV7-2 and TRBJ2-7; 8 bases agree with TRBD1. The CDR3 is made up of 16 amino acids. CDR1 SGHTA and CDR2 FQGNSA come from the germline V gene. Unmatched junction bases numbered 11, after V lost 1 base and J lost 6 bases. The DNA for the CDR3 is TGTGCCAGCAGCTTAGAATCGTGGACAGGGAATTTCGAGCAGTACTTC. Its translation: CASSLESWTGNFEQYF.

CDR3 sequence (DNA): TGCAGTGCTCTTAGCGGCCTGGCCTACAATGAGCAGTTCTTC. Residues: CSALSGLAYNEQFF. This chain joins TRBV20-1 and TRBJ2-1; D is possibly TRBD2 (6 bases). The CDR3 covers 14 residues. CDR1 and CDR2 (germline): DFQATT, SNEGSKA (reference sequence). Trimming stripped 5 bases from V and 2 bases from J, with 13 bases between.

This clonotype was counted only a few times. The rearrangement uses TRBV20-1 and TRBJ1-2; D not certain. There are 12 residues in the CDR3. Germline CDR1 reads DFQATT; CDR2 reads SNEGSKA (reference sequence). With 7 bases removed from V and 4 bases from J, the gap between germline ends came to 13 bases. CDR3 residues: CSVIAEPYGYTF. The CDR3 DNA reads as TGCAGTGTAATTGCAGAGCCCTATGGCTACACCTTC.

J is TRBJ1-1 and V is TRBV5-1, with a possible D match to TRBD1 (6 bases). The CDR3 spans 15 residues. V lost 0 bases and J lost 5, with 14 bases in between. Germline V gene sequence: CDR1 SGHRS, CDR2 YFSETQ. The CDR3 region is CASSLAVGTTTEAFF. The CDR3 coding sequence is TGCGCCAGCAGCTTGGCCGTTGGGACAACGACTGAAGCTTTCTTT.